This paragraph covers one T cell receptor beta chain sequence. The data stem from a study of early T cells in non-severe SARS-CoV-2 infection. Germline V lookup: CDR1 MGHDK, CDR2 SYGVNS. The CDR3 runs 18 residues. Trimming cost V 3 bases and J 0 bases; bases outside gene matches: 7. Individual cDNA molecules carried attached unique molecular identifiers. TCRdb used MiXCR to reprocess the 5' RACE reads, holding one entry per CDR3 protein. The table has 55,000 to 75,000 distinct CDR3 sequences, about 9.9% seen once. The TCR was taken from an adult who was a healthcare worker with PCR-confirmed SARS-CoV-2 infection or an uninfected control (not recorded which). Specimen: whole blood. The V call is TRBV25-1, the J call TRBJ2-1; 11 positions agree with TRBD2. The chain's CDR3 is CASSELAGGQSSYNEQFF. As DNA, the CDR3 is TGTGCCAGCAGTGAGCTAGCGGGGGGCCAAAGCTCCTACAATGAGCAGTTCTTC.